The next 8 T cell receptor beta chains were all read from a single sample in a study of shared clonotypes between healthy human individuals. Produced via immunoSEQ multiplex PCR; TCRdb's table is partial and in-frame only. Found here are around 2.5 million clones, more than 85% of them singletons; the top ten hold around 0.37%. Sequencing was done on a sample of naive CD4+ T cells from PBMCs. Subset meaning: CD45RA+ positively selected. The receptors stem from a man aged 18 to 29 in good health. Some clones in this sample may be carry-over from other donors' samples.

The chain is built from TRBV5-1 and TRBJ2-2, with 8 bases fitting TRBD2. Germline CDR1 and CDR2: SGHRS and YFSETQ. The ends lost 4 bases at V and 0 bases at J; junction bases unmatched: 8. The CDR3 runs to 17 residues. The CDR3 reads CASSPIRTSSNTGELFF. CDR3 DNA: TGCGCCAGCAGCCCGATAAGGACTAGCTCGAACACCGGGGAGCTGTTTTTT.

The V call is TRBV30, the J call TRBJ2-3; a weak D match, TRBD2 (6 bases). V was shortened by 5 bases and J by 2 bases, with 14 bases between the two germline ends. The germline gives CDR1 GTSNPN, CDR2 SVGIG (reference sequence). This CDR3 is 14 amino acids long. CDR3 region: CAWGSEGLTDTQYF. The CDR3 nucleotides are TGTGCCTGGGGGTCGGAGGGACTCACAGATACGCAGTATTTT.

The J gene is TRBJ2-7, the V gene TRBV11-2; D not certain. The germline V gene encodes CDR1 SGHAT and CDR2 FQNNGV. With 1 base removed from V and 3 bases from J, the gap between germline ends came to 10 bases. CDR3 length: 14 residues. CDR3 loop: CASSLAGSFYEQYF. The DNA of the CDR3 is TGTGCCAGCAGCTTAGCTGGCAGCTTCTACGAGCAGTACTTC.

The chain links TRBV7-2 to TRBJ2-1; unclear D gene. CDR1 and CDR2 (germline): SGHTA, FQGNSA. CDR3 length equals 14 residues. V lost 4 bases, J lost 6 bases, and 13 bases lay in between. This CDR3 reads CASSSAGTGNEQFF. CDR3 bases: TGTGCCAGCAGCTCCGCTGGAACGGGCAATGAGCAGTTCTTC.

The chain is built from TRBV7-9 and TRBJ2-5, with D maybe TRBD2 (6 bases). The CDR3 has 15 residues. Trimming left V 6 bases short and J 7 bases short, with 21 bases between. Germline loops: CDR1 SEHNR, CDR2 FQNEAQ (reference sequence). The CDR3 region is CASREAAGPGGTQYF. The CDR3 DNA reads TGTGCCAGCAGGGAGGCGGCGGGGCCGGGCGGGACCCAGTACTTC.

The genes are TRBV16 and TRBJ2-3; unclear D gene. Deletions cut 0 bases from V and 8 bases from J, with 12 bases between. The CDR3 consists of 14 residues. CDR1 KGHSY and CDR2 FQNENV come from the germline V gene. CDR3 sequence reads: CASSQSLGTGTQYF. DNA of the CDR3: TGTGCCAGCAGCCAATCTCTGGGAACCGGTACGCAGTATTTT.

The DNA for the CDR3 is TGTGCCAGCAGCTTAGAGACTGCGATCGCCAATGAGCAGTTCTTC. Translated: CASSLETAIANEQFF. The chain is built from TRBV5-4 and TRBJ2-1; D remains ambiguous. The V end was cut by 2 bases, the J end by 6 bases, with 15 bases between. The CDR3 is 15 amino acids. The germline gives CDR1 SGHNT, CDR2 YYREEE (reference sequence).

The chain couples TRBV5-1 to TRBJ2-5; TRBD2 agrees at 10 bases. The J segment lost 7 bases and the V segment lost 0 bases, leaving 12 bases of the junction unmatched. In germline, CDR1 is SGHRS, CDR2 YFSETQ. CDR3 length: 17 residues. The CDR3 DNA reads as TGCGCCAGCAGCTTGGCCCCTAGCGGGAGCATAATCGGGACCCAGTACTTC. This encodes CASSLAPSGSIIGTQYF.